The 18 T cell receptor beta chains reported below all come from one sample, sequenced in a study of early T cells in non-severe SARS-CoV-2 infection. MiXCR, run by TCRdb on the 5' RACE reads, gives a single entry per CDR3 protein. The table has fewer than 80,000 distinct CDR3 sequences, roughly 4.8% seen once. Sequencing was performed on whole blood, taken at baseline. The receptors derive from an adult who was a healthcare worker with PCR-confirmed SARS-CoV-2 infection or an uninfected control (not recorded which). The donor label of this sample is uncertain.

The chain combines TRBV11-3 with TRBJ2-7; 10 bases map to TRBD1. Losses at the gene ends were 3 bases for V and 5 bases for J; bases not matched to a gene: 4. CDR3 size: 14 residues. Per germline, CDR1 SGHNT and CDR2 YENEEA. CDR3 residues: CASSFGTGVNEQYF. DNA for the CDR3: TGTGCCAGCAGCTTTGGGACAGGGGTAAACGAGCAGTACTTC.

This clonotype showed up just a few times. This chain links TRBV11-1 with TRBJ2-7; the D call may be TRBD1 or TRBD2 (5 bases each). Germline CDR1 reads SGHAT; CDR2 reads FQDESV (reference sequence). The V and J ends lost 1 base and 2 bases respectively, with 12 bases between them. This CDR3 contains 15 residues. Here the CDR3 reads CASSLDGTDTYEQYF. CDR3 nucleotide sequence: TGTGCCAGCAGCTTAGATGGGACGGACACCTACGAGCAGTACTTC.

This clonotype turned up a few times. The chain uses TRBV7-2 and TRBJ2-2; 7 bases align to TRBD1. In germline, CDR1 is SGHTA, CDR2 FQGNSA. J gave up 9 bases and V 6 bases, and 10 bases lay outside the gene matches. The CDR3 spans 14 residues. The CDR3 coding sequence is TGTGCCAGCAGAGAAAGGGACAGACTCCGGGAGCTGTTTTTT. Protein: CASRERDRLRELFF. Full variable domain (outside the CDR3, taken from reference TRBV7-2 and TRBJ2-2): GAGVSQSPSNKVTEKGKDVELRCDPISGHTALYWYRQSLGQGLEFLIYFQGNSAPDKSGLPSDRFSAERTGGSVSTLTIQRTQQEDSAVYLCASRERDRLRELFFGEGSRLTVL.

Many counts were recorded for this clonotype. The CDR3 bases are TGTGCCAGCAGTTACCAGGGACAGAGCTATGGCTACACCTTC. Translating it yields CASSYQGQSYGYTF. The gene calls are TRBV6-5 and TRBJ1-2, with 7 positions matching TRBD1. V lost 2 bases to trimming and J lost 4 bases; unmatched junction nucleotides: 4. The length of the CDR3 is 14 residues. CDR1 and CDR2 (germline): MNHEY, SVGAGI.

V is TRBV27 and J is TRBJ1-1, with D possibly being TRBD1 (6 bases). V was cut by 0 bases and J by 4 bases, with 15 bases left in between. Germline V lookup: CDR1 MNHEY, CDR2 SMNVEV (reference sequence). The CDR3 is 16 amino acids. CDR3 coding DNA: TGTGCCAGCAGTTTATCCCGACAGGCAGGAGGCACTGAAGCTTTCTTT. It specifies CASSLSRQAGGTEAFF.

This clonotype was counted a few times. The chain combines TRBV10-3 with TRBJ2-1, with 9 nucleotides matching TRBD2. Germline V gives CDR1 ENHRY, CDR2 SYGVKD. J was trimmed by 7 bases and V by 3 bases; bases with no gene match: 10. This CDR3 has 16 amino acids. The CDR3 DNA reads TGTGCCATCAGTGAAGGGGCTAGCGGGGTTAGAAATGAGCAGTTCTTC. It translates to CAISEGASGVRNEQFF.

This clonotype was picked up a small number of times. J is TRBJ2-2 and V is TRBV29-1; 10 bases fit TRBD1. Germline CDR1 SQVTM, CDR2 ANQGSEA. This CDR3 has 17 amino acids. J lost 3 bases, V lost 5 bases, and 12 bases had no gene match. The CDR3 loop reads CSVRDRGDPPHTGELFF. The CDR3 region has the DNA TGCAGCGTTCGGGACAGGGGCGACCCCCCCCACACCGGGGAGCTGTTTTTT.

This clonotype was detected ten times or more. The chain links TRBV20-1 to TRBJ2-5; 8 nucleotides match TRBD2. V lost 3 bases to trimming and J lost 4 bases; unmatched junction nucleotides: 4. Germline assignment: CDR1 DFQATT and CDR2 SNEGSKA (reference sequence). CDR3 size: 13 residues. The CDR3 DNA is TGCAGTGCTAGCGGGGGGGCCTTAGAGACCCAGTACTTC. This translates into CSASGGALETQYF.

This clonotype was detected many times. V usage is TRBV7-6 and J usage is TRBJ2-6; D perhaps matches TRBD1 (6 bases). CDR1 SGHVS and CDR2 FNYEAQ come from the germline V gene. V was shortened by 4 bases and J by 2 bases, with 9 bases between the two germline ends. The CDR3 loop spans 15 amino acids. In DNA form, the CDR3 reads TGTGCCAGCAGCTCTGCAGGGGCTGGGGCCAACGTCCTGACTTTC. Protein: CASSSAGAGANVLTF.

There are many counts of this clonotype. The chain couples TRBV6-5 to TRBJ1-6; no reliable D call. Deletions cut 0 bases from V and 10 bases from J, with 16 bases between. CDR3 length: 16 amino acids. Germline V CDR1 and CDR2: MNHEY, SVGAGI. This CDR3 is CASSYSMIGEGSPLHF. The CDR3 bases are TGTGCCAGCAGTTACTCGATGATCGGGGAAGGCTCACCCCTCCACTTT.

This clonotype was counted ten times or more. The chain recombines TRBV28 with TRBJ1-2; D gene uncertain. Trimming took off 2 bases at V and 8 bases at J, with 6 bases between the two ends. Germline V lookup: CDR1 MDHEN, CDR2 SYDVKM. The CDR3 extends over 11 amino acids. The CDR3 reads CASSLTRGYTF. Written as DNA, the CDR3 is TGTGCCAGCAGTTTAACTCGGGGCTACACCTTC.

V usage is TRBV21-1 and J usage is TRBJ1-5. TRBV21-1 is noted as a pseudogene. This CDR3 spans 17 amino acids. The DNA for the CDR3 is TGTGCCAGCAGCAAACCTTCAGAGGATCTGGCGGGTCAGCCCCAGCATTTT. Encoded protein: CASSKPSEDLAGQPQHF.

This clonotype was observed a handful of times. CDR3 in DNA: TGTGCCAGCAGCCCAGGACAGGGCCTCCTCTATGGCTACACCTTC. Its protein product is CASSPGQGLLYGYTF. This sequence joins TRBV7-2 and TRBJ1-2; 8 nucleotides match TRBD1. The CDR3 totals 15 residues. Germline V gene data show CDR1 as SGHTA and CDR2 as FQGNSA. J was trimmed by 4 bases and V by 5 bases; bases with no gene match: 9.

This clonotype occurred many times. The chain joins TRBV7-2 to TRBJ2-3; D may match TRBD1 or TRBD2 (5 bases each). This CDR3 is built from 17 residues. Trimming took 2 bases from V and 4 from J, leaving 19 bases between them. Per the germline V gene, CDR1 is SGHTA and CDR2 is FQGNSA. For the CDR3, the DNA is TGTGCCAGCAGCTTAAATCGAGGGCCAGGGAAGGCAGATACGCAGTATTTT. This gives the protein CASSLNRGPGKADTQYF.

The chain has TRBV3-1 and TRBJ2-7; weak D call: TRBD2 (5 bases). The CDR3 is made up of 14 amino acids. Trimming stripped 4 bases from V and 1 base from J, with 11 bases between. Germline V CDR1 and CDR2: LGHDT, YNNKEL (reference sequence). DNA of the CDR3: TGTGCCAGCAGCCGCGGGCCCGGGTCCTACGAGCAGTACTTC. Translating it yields CASSRGPGSYEQYF.

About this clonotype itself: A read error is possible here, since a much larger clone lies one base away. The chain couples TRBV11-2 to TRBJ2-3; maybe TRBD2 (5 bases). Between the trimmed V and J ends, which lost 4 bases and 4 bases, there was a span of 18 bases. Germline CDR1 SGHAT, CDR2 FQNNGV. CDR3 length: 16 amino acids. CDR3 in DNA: TGTGCCAGCAGCTCCCGCCACGACTATCTCCCAGATACGCAGTATTTT. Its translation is CASSSRHDYLPDTQYF.

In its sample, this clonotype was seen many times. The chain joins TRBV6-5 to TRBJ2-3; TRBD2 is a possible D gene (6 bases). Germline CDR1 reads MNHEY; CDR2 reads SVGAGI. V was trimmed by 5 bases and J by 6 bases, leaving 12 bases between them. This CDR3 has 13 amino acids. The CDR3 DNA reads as TGTGCCAGCAGTCGGGAGCGGGCGGATACGCAGTATTTT. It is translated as CASSRERADTQYF.

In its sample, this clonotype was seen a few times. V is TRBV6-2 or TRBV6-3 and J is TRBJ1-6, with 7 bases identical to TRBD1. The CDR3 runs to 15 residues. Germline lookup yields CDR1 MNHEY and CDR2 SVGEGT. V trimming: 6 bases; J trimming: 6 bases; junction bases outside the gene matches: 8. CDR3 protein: CASRPTGQPNSPLHF. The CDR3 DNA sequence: TGTGCCAGCAGGCCTACGGGACAGCCTAATTCACCCCTCCACTTT.